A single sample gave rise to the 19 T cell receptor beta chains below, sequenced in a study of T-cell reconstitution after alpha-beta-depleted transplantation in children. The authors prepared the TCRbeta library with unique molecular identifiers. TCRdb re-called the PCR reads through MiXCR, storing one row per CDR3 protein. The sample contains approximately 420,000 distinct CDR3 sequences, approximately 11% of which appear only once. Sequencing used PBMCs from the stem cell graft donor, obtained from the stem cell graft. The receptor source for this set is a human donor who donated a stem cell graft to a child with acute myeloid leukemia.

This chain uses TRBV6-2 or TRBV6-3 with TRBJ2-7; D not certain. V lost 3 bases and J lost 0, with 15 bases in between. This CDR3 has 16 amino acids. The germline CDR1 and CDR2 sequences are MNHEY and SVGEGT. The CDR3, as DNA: TGTGCCAGCAGTTATGAGGAGTGGAAAAGCTCCTACGAGCAGTACTTC. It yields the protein CASSYEEWKSSYEQYF.

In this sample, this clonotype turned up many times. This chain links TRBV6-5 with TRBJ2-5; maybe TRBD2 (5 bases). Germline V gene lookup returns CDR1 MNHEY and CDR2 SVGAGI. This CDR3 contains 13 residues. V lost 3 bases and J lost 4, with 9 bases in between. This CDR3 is CASSYPSPETQYF. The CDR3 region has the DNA TGTGCCAGCAGTTATCCTAGCCCAGAGACCCAGTACTTC.

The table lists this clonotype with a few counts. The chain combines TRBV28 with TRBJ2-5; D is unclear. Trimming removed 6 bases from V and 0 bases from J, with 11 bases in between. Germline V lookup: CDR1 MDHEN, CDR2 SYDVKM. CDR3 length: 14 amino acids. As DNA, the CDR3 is TGTGCCAGCAGCTCCATAGTAAACCAAGAGACCCAGTACTTC. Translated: CASSSIVNQETQYF. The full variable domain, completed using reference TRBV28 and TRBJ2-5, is DVKVTQSSRYLVKRTGEKVFLECVQDMDHENMFWYRQDPGLGLRLIYFSYDVKMKEKGDIPEGYSVSREKKERFSLILESASTNQTSMYLCASSSIVNQETQYFGPGTRLLVL.

CDR3 nucleotides: TGCAGTGCCGCGGGACAGTCCTCCTACGAGCAGTACTTC. It is translated as CSAAGQSSYEQYF. The rearrangement joins TRBV20-1 to TRBJ2-7; D may be TRBD1 (7 bases). The germline V and J ends were trimmed by 6 bases and 0 bases, with 12 bases remaining between them. This CDR3 contains 13 residues. The germline gives CDR1 DFQATT, CDR2 SNEGSKA (reference sequence).

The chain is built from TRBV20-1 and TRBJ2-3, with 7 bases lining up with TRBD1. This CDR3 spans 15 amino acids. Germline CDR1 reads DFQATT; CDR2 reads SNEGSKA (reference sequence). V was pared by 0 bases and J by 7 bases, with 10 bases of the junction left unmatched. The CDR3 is CSARDWGQSPYTQYF. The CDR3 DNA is TGCAGTGCTAGAGATTGGGGACAGAGTCCGTATACGCAGTATTTT.

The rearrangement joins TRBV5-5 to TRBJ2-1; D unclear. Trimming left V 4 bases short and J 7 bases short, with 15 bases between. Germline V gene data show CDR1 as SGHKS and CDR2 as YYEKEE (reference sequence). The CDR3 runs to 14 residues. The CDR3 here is CASSRVGSGNEQFF. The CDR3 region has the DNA TGTGCCAGCAGCCGGGTAGGTTCTGGGAATGAGCAGTTCTTC.

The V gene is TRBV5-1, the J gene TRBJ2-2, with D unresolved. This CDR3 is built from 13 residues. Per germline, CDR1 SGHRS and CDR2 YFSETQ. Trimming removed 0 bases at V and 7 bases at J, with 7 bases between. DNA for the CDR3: TGCGCCAGCAGCTTGGCCGAGCTCGGGGAGCTGTTTTTT. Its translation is CASSLAELGELFF. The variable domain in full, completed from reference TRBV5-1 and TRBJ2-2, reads KAGVTQTPRYLIKTRGQQVTLSCSPISGHRSVSWYQQTPGQGLQFLFEYFSETQRNKGNFPGRFSGRQFSNSRSEMNVSTLELGDSALYLCASSLAELGELFFGEGSRLTVL.

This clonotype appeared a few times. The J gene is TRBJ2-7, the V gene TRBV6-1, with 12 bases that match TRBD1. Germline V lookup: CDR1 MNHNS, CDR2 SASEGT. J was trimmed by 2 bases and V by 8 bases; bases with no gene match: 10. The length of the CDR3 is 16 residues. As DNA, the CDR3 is TGTGCCAGCGACCCCGGGACAGGGGGCCCCCCCTACGAGCAGTACTTC. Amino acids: CASDPGTGGPPYEQYF.

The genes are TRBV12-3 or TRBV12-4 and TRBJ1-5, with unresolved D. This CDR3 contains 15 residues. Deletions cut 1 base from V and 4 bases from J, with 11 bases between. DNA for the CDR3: TGTGCCAGCAGTTTAGGTTCGGCAGATAATCAGCCCCAGCATTTT. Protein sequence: CASSLGSADNQPQHF.

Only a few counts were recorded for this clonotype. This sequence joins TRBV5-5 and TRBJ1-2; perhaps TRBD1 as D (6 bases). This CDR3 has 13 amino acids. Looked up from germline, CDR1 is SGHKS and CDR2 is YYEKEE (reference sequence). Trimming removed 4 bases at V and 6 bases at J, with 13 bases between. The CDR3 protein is CASSRTAGDGYTF. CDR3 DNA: TGTGCCAGCAGCCGGACAGCAGGCGATGGCTACACCTTC.

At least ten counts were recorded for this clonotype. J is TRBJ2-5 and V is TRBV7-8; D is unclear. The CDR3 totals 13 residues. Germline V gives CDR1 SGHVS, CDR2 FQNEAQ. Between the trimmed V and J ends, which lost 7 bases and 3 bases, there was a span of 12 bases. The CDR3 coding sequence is TGTGCCAGCACCTTCAACAGCGAAGAGACCCAGTACTTC. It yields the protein CASTFNSEETQYF.

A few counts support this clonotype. The CDR3 nucleotides read TGTGCCAGCAGTCAGGGACGCCTCGAGGAGCAGTTCTTC. Translated, it gives CASSQGRLEEQFF. J is TRBJ2-1 and V is TRBV12-3 or TRBV12-4, with D tentatively TRBD1 or TRBD2 (5 bases each). Deletions cut 5 bases from V and 10 bases from J, with 15 bases between. The CDR3 runs to 13 residues.

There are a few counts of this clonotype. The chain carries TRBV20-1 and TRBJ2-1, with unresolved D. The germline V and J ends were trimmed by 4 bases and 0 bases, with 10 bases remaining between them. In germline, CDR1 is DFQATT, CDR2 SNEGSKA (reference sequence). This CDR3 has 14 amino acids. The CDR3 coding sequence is TGCAGTGCTAAATACGAGAGCTCCTACAATGAGCAGTTCTTC. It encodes CSAKYESSYNEQFF.

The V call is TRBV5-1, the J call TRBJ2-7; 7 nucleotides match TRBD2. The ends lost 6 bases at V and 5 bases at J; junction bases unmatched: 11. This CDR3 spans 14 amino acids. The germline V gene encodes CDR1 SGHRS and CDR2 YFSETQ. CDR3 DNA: TGCGCCAGCACCCCGGGACCTAGCGGAAACGAGCAGTACTTC. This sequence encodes CASTPGPSGNEQYF.

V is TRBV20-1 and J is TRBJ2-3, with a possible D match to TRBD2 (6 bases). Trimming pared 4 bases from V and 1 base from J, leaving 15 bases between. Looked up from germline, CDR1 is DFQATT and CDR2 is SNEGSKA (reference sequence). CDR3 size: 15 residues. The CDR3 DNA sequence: TGCAGTGCTACCCTGTGGGGAGGTGGCACAGATACGCAGTATTTT. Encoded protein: CSATLWGGGTDTQYF.

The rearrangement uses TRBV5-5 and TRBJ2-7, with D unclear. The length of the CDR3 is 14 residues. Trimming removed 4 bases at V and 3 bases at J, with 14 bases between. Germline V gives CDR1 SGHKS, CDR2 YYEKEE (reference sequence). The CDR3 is CASSLLTLSYEQYV. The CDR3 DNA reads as TGTGCCAGCAGCCTACTGACTCTGAGCTACGAGCAGTACGTC.

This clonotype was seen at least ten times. In DNA form, the CDR3 reads TGTGCCAGCAGCTCCCGGACTAGCGGGAGTGCAGATACGCAGTATTTT. Residues: CASSSRTSGSADTQYF. V and J are TRBV7-8 and TRBJ2-3; 13 bases match TRBD2. The CDR3 is 16 residues long. Trimming took 4 bases from V and 4 from J; bases not matched to a gene: 5. Germline V CDR1 and CDR2: SGHVS, FQNEAQ.

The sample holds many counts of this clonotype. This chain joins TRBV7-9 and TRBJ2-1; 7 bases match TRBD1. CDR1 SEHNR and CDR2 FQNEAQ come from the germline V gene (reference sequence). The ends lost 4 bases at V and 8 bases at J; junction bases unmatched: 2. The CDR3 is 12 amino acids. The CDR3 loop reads CASSSDRDEQFF. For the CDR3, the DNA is TGTGCCAGCAGCTCAGACAGGGATGAGCAGTTCTTC.

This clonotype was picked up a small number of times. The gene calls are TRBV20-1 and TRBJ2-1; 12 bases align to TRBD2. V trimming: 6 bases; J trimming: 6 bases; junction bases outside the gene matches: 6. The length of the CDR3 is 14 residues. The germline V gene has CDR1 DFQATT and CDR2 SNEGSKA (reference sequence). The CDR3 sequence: CSASPSGRGNEQFF. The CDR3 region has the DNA TGCAGTGCATCCCCTAGCGGGAGGGGCAATGAGCAGTTCTTC.